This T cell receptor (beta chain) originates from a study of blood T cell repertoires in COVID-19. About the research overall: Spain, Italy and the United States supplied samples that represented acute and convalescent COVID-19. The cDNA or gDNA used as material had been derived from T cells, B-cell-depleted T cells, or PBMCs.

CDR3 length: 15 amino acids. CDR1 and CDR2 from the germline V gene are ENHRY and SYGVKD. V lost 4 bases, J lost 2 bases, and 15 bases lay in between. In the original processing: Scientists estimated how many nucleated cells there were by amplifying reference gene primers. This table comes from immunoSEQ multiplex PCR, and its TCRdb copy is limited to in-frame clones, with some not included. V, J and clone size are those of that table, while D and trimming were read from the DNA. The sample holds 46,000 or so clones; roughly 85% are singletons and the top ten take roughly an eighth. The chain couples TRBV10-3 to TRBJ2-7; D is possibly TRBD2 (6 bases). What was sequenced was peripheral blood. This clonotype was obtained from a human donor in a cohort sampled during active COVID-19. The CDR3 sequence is CAISVGDLQTYEQYF. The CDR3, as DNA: TGTGCCATCAGTGTGGGGGACTTACAAACCTACGAGCAGTACTTC.